This entry is about one T cell receptor beta chain. This sample stems from a study of blood T cell repertoires in COVID-19. Study details: Italy, Spain and the United States were the sources of the convalescent and acute COVID-19 samples. Sample material is recorded as cDNA or gDNA derived from T cells, B-cell-depleted T cells, or PBMCs.

In the original processing: Researchers report that nucleated cell counts were estimated from reference gene primer amplification. Data came from immunoSEQ multiplex PCR; TCRdb stores just in-frame clones and leaves some out. The D gene and trimming were derived from the DNA, and the V and J assignments and clone size from that table. The repertoire has 100,000 or so clones, around 76% of them found once; the top ten carry 15% to 20%. Sequenced: peripheral blood. The clonotype comes from a woman in her seventies with acute or convalescent COVID-19.

The CDR3 region has the DNA TGTGCCAGCTCACCAATCCCGGGACAGGGGTACGAGCAGTACTTC. It translates to CASSPIPGQGYEQYF. This sequence joins TRBV18 and TRBJ2-7, with 10 bases aligning to TRBD1. Germline lookup yields CDR1 KGHSH and CDR2 LQKENI. V gave up 2 bases and J gave up 4 bases; unmatched junction bases: 5. The CDR3 has 15 amino acids.